A single sample gave rise to the 30 T cell receptor beta chains below, sequenced in a study of PD-L1 blockade in urothelial cancer. Assay: immunoSEQ multiplex PCR; the TCRdb copy retains only in-frame clones and omits some. This table has about 52,000 clones, 84% appearing once. The sample's time point: pretreatment peripheral blood. This specimen consisted of PBMCs, obtained around atezolizumab (anti-PD-L1) treatment. The receptors derive from a man aged 50 to 60 with urothelial cancer.

The chain is built from TRBV4-1 and TRBJ1-1, with 7 bases that match TRBD1. The CDR3 is made up of 14 amino acids. In germline, CDR1 is MGHRA, CDR2 YSYEKL. The junction had 6 bases not matched to a gene; V was cut back by 4 bases and J by 4 bases. CDR3 loop: CASSPRQGSTEAFF. Here the CDR3 DNA reads TGCGCCAGCAGCCCGAGACAGGGTAGCACTGAAGCTTTCTTT.

The chain joins TRBV5-6 to TRBJ2-2, with D uncertain. Germline V CDR1 and CDR2: SGHDT, YYEEEE. The CDR3 has 15 residues. V dropped 0 bases and J dropped 9 bases, with 15 bases sitting between them. The CDR3 coding sequence is TGTGCCAGCAGCTTGGAATTGTATGGGCACCGGGAGCTGTTTTTT. Its protein is CASSLELYGHRELFF. Combining the CDR3 with reference TRBV5-6 and TRBJ2-2 gives the whole variable domain DAGVTQSPTHLIKTRGQQVTLRCSPKSGHDTVSWYQQALGQGPQFIFQYYEEEERQRGNFPDRFSGHQFPNYSSELNVNALLLGDSALYLCASSLELYGHRELFFGEGSRLTVL.

The chain couples TRBV30 to TRBJ2-5, with D possibly being TRBD1 (6 bases). V was clipped by 4 bases and J by 5 bases, with 8 bases between them. In germline, CDR1 is GTSNPN, CDR2 SVGIG (reference sequence). This CDR3 comprises 11 residues. The chain's CDR3 is CAWTGVETQYF. The CDR3 DNA follows: TGTGCCTGGACAGGGGTTGAGACCCAGTACTTC.

The chain links TRBV19 to TRBJ2-1; D may be TRBD2 (5 bases). The CDR3 extends over 13 amino acids. The ends were cut back, 5 bases at V and 5 bases at J, with 10 bases in the middle. CDR1 and CDR2 (germline): LNHDA, SQIVND (reference sequence). The CDR3 spells CASSHKRNNEQFF. As DNA, the CDR3 is TGTGCCAGTAGTCACAAGCGGAACAATGAGCAGTTCTTC.

This chain uses TRBV5-4 with TRBJ1-5, with 7 bases that match TRBD1. The CDR3 length is 15 residues. Germline trimming cut 4 bases from V and 1 base from J; bases unmatched to any gene: 5. Germline V gene lookup returns CDR1 SGHNT and CDR2 YYREEE (reference sequence). The CDR3 nucleotides are TGTGCCAGCAGCGCTACAGGGGAGAGCAATCAGCCCCAGCATTTT. Its translation: CASSATGESNQPQHF.

The J gene is TRBJ2-5, the V gene TRBV6-1, with TRBD1 identical over 9 bases. Germline CDR1 MNHNS, CDR2 SASEGT. The CDR3 has 14 amino acids. V was pared by 5 bases and J by 5 bases, with 6 bases of the junction left unmatched. The DNA of the CDR3 is TGTGCCAGCAGTAACAGGGGGCGGGAGGAGACCCAGTACTTC. This translates into CASSNRGREETQYF.

Turning to this clone: One junction end does not reproduce the germline sequence, and a read error may be involved. The chain couples TRBV2 to TRBJ2-7, with TRBD1 matching 7 bases. The CDR3 extends over 12 amino acids. Looked up from germline, CDR1 is SNHLY and CDR2 is FYNNEI. CDR3 coding DNA: TGTGCCAGCACGGACAGGTCCTCCGAGCAGTACTTC. Translating gives CASTDRSSEQYF. Drawing the rest from reference TRBV2 and TRBJ2-7, the complete variable domain is EPEVTQTPSHQVTQMGQEVILRCVPISNHLYFYWYRQILGQKVEFLVSFYNNEISEKSEIFDDQFSVERPDGSNFTLKIRSTKLEDSAMYFCASTDRSSEQYFGPGTRLTVT.

As regards this clone: One junction end disagrees with the germline gene, perhaps due to a read error. The V call is TRBV4-3, the J call TRBJ1-4; D remains unclear. This CDR3 is built from 15 residues. The germline V gene encodes CDR1 LGHNA and CDR2 YSLEER. Here the CDR3 reads CASSPDGGNDDKLFF. The DNA of the CDR3 is TGCGCCAGCAGCCCCGATGGCGGCAACGATGATAAACTGTTTTTT.

V usage is TRBV6-5 and J usage is TRBJ2-7, with 12 bases identical to TRBD2. The CDR3 is made up of 16 amino acids. V dropped 3 bases and J dropped 4; count of bases not matched to a gene: 7. Germline CDR1 is MNHEY and CDR2 is SVGAGI. The CDR3 reads CASSYLSSGRVYEQYF. CDR3 nucleotides: TGTGCCAGCAGTTATCTTTCTAGCGGGAGGGTTTACGAGCAGTACTTC.

The gene calls are TRBV5-4 and TRBJ1-1; D remains unclear. Germline-derived CDR1 and CDR2 are SGHNT and YYREEE (reference sequence). V was cut by 4 bases and J by 0 bases, with 13 bases left in between. The CDR3 is 15 amino acids. CDR3 amino acids: CASSTPLSLNTEAFF. CDR3 nucleotides: TGTGCCAGCAGCACTCCCCTGTCCTTGAACACTGAAGCTTTCTTT.

CDR3 coding DNA: TGTGCCAGCAGCTCCTACGGGACTAGCGGGAGAAGTGGGTACGAGCAGTACTTC. Amino acids: CASSSYGTSGRSGYEQYF. The V and J genes are TRBV28 and TRBJ2-7, with 14 bases lining up with TRBD2. Germline V lookup: CDR1 MDHEN, CDR2 SYDVKM. V dropped 6 bases and J dropped 4; count of bases not matched to a gene: 14. The CDR3 length is 18 residues. Full variable domain (remainder filled in from reference TRBV28 and TRBJ2-7): DVKVTQSSRYLVKRTGEKVFLECVQDMDHENMFWYRQDPGLGLRLIYFSYDVKMKEKGDIPEGYSVSREKKERFSLILESASTNQTSMYLCASSSYGTSGRSGYEQYFGPGTRLTVT.

The genes are TRBV18 and TRBJ2-1; TRBD2 agrees at 8 bases. The CDR3 is made up of 16 amino acids. From germline, CDR1 is KGHSH and CDR2 LQKENI. Germline trimming cut 0 bases from V and 4 bases from J; bases unmatched to any gene: 5. CDR3 bases: TGTGCCAGCTCACCACCTGGTAGCGGGACATACAATGAGCAGTTCTTC. It codes for CASSPPGSGTYNEQFF. The whole variable domain, filled in from reference TRBV18 and TRBJ2-1, reads NAGVMQNPRHLVRRRGQEARLRCSPMKGHSHVYWYRQLPEEGLKFMVYLQKENIIDESGMPKERFSAEFPKEGPSILRIQQVVRGDSAAYFCASSPPGSGTYNEQFFGPGTRLTVL.

The V gene is TRBV2, the J gene TRBJ2-1; TRBD2 matches 14 bases. The ends lost 7 bases at V and 3 bases at J; junction bases unmatched: 8. This CDR3 is 17 amino acids long. Per the germline V gene, CDR1 is SNHLY and CDR2 is FYNNEI. The CDR3 DNA follows: TGTGCCAGCAAGGGACTAGCGGGAGAGGCTAACTACAATGAGCAGTTCTTC. As protein: CASKGLAGEANYNEQFF.

The chain has TRBV7-2 and TRBJ2-5, with 12 bases aligning to TRBD2. This CDR3 has 16 residues. The V and J ends lost 5 bases and 2 bases, in that order; junction bases with no gene match: 6. CDR1 and CDR2 from the germline V gene are SGHTA and FQGNSA. Written as DNA, the CDR3 is TGTGCCAGCAGCCTCACTAGCGGGAGGAGACAAGAGACCCAGTACTTC. Its translation is CASSLTSGRRQETQYF. The complete variable domain, with remaining parts taken from reference TRBV7-2 and TRBJ2-5, reads GAGVSQSPSNKVTEKGKDVELRCDPISGHTALYWYRQSLGQGLEFLIYFQGNSAPDKSGLPSDRFSAERTGGSVSTLTIQRTQQEDSAVYLCASSLTSGRRQETQYFGPGTRLLVL.

The chain recombines TRBV5-1 with TRBJ2-5; 16 bases map to TRBD2. This CDR3 region has 17 residues. J was trimmed by 6 bases and V by 4 bases; bases with no gene match: 9. The germline V gene encodes CDR1 SGHRS and CDR2 YFSETQ. CDR3 sequence: CASSPGTSGGAEKTQYF. The CDR3 DNA reads as TGCGCCAGCAGCCCCGGGACTAGCGGGGGGGCAGAAAAGACCCAGTACTTC.

V is TRBV2 and J is TRBJ2-7, with a tentative D call TRBD1 (6 bases). The germline V gene has CDR1 SNHLY and CDR2 FYNNEI. V was pared by 6 bases and J by 2 bases, with 8 bases between. CDR3 length equals 12 residues. The CDR3, as DNA: TGTGCCAGCAGACAGGGCCCCTACGAGCAGTACTTC. Residues: CASRQGPYEQYF.

The gene calls are TRBV28 and TRBJ1-4; D is perhaps TRBD1 (6 bases). This CDR3 spans 15 amino acids. Trimming took off 6 bases at V and 8 bases at J, with 19 bases between the two ends. Germline CDR1 reads MDHEN; CDR2 reads SYDVKM. Here the CDR3 reads CASSPSRGGLEKLFF. DNA of the CDR3: TGTGCCAGCAGCCCCTCCAGGGGAGGGTTAGAAAAACTGTTTTTT. Drawing the rest from reference TRBV28 and TRBJ1-4, the complete variable domain is DVKVTQSSRYLVKRTGEKVFLECVQDMDHENMFWYRQDPGLGLRLIYFSYDVKMKEKGDIPEGYSVSREKKERFSLILESASTNQTSMYLCASSPSRGGLEKLFFGSGTQLSVL.

The V gene is TRBV7-2, the J gene TRBJ1-1, with a possible D match to TRBD1 (5 bases). Germline V gene sequence: CDR1 SGHTA, CDR2 FQGNSA. This CDR3 contains 14 residues. Trimming removed 6 bases from V and 0 bases from J, with 11 bases in between. The CDR3 here is CASRTGTVNTEAFF. The CDR3 DNA is TGTGCCAGCAGAACCGGGACTGTGAACACTGAAGCTTTCTTT. The variable domain in full, completed from reference TRBV7-2 and TRBJ1-1, reads GAGVSQSPSNKVTEKGKDVELRCDPISGHTALYWYRQSLGQGLEFLIYFQGNSAPDKSGLPSDRFSAERTGGSVSTLTIQRTQQEDSAVYLCASRTGTVNTEAFFGQGTRLTVV.

This clone has only a few counts. The chain couples TRBV28 to TRBJ2-7; weak D call: TRBD2 (6 bases). The CDR3 is 13 amino acids. Germline CDR1 MDHEN, CDR2 SYDVKM. V lost 10 bases to trimming and J lost 3 bases, with 16 bases between them. CDR3 bases: TGTGCCACCGGAGGGAGTCCCTTCTACGAGCAGTACTTC. Its translation is CATGGSPFYEQYF.

This chain's CDR3 is CASRTDRKNEQFF. For the CDR3, the DNA is TGTGCCAGCAGGACGGACAGAAAGAATGAGCAGTTCTTC. The J gene is TRBJ2-1, the V gene TRBV6-5; TRBD1 is a possible D gene (6 bases). The V end lost 6 bases, the J end lost 7 bases, and 13 bases lay between the germline ends. CDR3 length: 13 amino acids. CDR1 is MNHEY and CDR2 is SVGAGI in the germline V gene.

The V call is TRBV7-7, the J call TRBJ2-5, with 11 bases fitting TRBD2. Trimming cost V 8 bases and J 6 bases; bases outside gene matches: 11. This CDR3 has 15 amino acids. Per germline, CDR1 SSHAT and CDR2 FNYEAQ (reference sequence). CDR3 protein: CASGLGLAGGQTQYF. As DNA, the CDR3 is TGTGCCAGCGGTCTTGGCCTAGCGGGAGGTCAGACCCAGTACTTC.

This sequence joins TRBV5-6 and TRBJ1-5, with 9 bases matching TRBD1. The CDR3 extends over 14 amino acids. Germline CDR1 and CDR2: SGHDT and YYEEEE. Trimming at V came to 0 bases and at J to 5 bases, leaving 0 bases not matched to a gene. CDR3 sequence: CASSLGDRDQPQHF. The CDR3 DNA reads TGTGCCAGCAGCTTGGGGGACAGGGATCAGCCCCAGCATTTT. Complete variable domain (other parts from reference TRBV5-6 and TRBJ1-5): DAGVTQSPTHLIKTRGQQVTLRCSPKSGHDTVSWYQQALGQGPQFIFQYYEEEERQRGNFPDRFSGHQFPNYSSELNVNALLLGDSALYLCASSLGDRDQPQHFGDGTRLSIL.

The rearrangement links TRBV6-5 to TRBJ1-5; D not certain. V lost 8 bases to trimming and J lost 5 bases, with 13 bases between them. CDR3 length: 13 amino acids. Germline V gene sequence: CDR1 MNHEY, CDR2 SVGAGI. This CDR3 is CASGSGNHQPQHF. The CDR3 coding sequence is TGTGCCAGCGGCTCGGGGAACCATCAGCCCCAGCATTTT.

The chain is built from TRBV9 and TRBJ1-3; D perhaps matches TRBD1 (5 bases). The CDR3 sequence is 18 residues long. Trimming shortened V by 1 base and J by 2 bases, and 19 bases separated the two germline ends. CDR1 is SGDLS and CDR2 is YYNGEE in the germline V gene. The CDR3 sequence is CASSVLGPGGRTGNTIYF. CDR3 bases: TGTGCCAGCAGCGTATTGGGCCCGGGGGGAAGAACTGGAAACACCATATATTTT. Full variable domain (remainder filled in from reference TRBV9 and TRBJ1-3): DSGVTQTPKHLITATGQRVTLRCSPRSGDLSVYWYQQSLDQGLQFLIQYYNGEERAKGNILERFSAQQFPDLHSELNLSSLELGDSALYFCASSVLGPGGRTGNTIYFGEGSWLTVV.

The chain combines TRBV5-1 with TRBJ2-7; 10 bases align to TRBD1. Germline V CDR1 and CDR2: SGHRS, YFSETQ. This CDR3 has 14 residues. Germline trimming cut 4 bases from V and 6 bases from J; bases unmatched to any gene: 7. The CDR3 sequence: CASSPGTGEVEQYF. CDR3 bases: TGCGCCAGCAGCCCGGGGACAGGGGAAGTCGAGCAGTACTTC.

The V call is TRBV6-1, the J call TRBJ1-4, with D possibly matching TRBD1 (5 bases). V was cut by 0 bases and J by 6 bases, with 11 bases left in between. The CDR3 length is 15 residues. The germline gives CDR1 MNHNS, CDR2 SASEGT. The CDR3 is CASSEAQGRYEKLFF. CDR3 DNA: TGTGCCAGCAGTGAAGCTCAGGGCCGGTATGAAAAACTGTTTTTT.

The chain recombines TRBV6-6 with TRBJ1-5, with a possible D match to TRBD1 (6 bases). The CDR3 consists of 15 residues. Looked up from germline, CDR1 is MNHNY and CDR2 is SVGAGI (reference sequence). V shed 0 bases and J shed 5 bases, with 11 bases lying between them. CDR3 nucleotide sequence: TGTGCCAGCAGTTACTCGGCGGGGGCCGATCAGCCCCAGCATTTT. This translates into CASSYSAGADQPQHF.

The chain links TRBV2 to TRBJ2-7; D gene unclear. CDR1 is SNHLY and CDR2 is FYNNEI in the germline V gene. Trimming removed 4 bases from V and 1 base from J, with 8 bases in between. The CDR3 is 13 residues long. The CDR3 DNA reads as TGTGCCAGCAGTGTCTGGCCGTCCTACGAGCAGTACTTC. Its protein is CASSVWPSYEQYF. The full variable domain, with the rest looked up from reference TRBV2 and TRBJ2-7, is EPEVTQTPSHQVTQMGQEVILRCVPISNHLYFYWYRQILGQKVEFLVSFYNNEISEKSEIFDDQFSVERPDGSNFTLKIRSTKLEDSAMYFCASSVWPSYEQYFGPGTRLTVT.

The table lists this clone with a count of one. V and J are TRBV7-2 and TRBJ2-1; 7 nucleotides line up with TRBD1. Per the germline V gene, CDR1 is SGHTA and CDR2 is FQGNSA. J was trimmed by 10 bases and V by 0 bases; bases with no gene match: 6. This CDR3 region has 14 residues. CDR3 residues: CASSLAGQASEQFF. Written as DNA, the CDR3 is TGTGCCAGCAGCTTAGCCGGACAGGCTAGCGAGCAGTTCTTC.

The chain joins TRBV13 to TRBJ2-1; tentative D call: TRBD2 (7 bases). Germline CDR1 is PRHDT and CDR2 is FYEKMQ (reference sequence). The CDR3 totals 19 residues. The germline V and J ends were trimmed by 4 bases and 6 bases, with 28 bases remaining between them. CDR3 amino acids: CASSSPEGLVGGGANEQFF. The CDR3 coding sequence is TGTGCCAGCAGCTCGCCTGAAGGGCTAGTAGGGGGGGGCGCCAATGAGCAGTTCTTC.